This is a list of T cell receptor beta chains from one sample in a study of cytomegalovirus exposure and HLA in healthy donors. TCRdb keeps only in-frame clones here, not all; method: immunoSEQ multiplex PCR. The sample holds approximately 180,000 clones; about 83% are singletons and the top ten take more than 1.3%. Sequencing was performed on PBMCs. These TCRs come from a woman under 40 in good health and CMV-seronegative. CDR3s include the opening cysteine and the closing phenylalanine or tryptophan. The order of the fields is V gene, J gene, clone size, D gene, CDR3 length, CDR3 protein, CDR3 DNA. The D gene is left open where the match is weak. Clone size, where shown, is once, few, many, or a class for clones that have expanded.

V: TRBV19
J: TRBJ1-1
size: NA
D: NA
length: 14
CDR3: CASRAMTVYTEAFF
DNA: TGTGCCAGTAGGGCCATGACAGTTTACACTGAAGCTTTCTTT

V: TRBV4-3
J: TRBJ1-1
size: NA
D: NA
length: 15
CDR3: CASSQDIAMNTEAFF
DNA: TGCGCCAGCAGCCAAGATATAGCTATGAACACTGAAGCTTTCTTT

V: TRBV10-3
J: TRBJ2-7
size: NA
D: TRBD1
length: 14
CDR3: CATAGGWSTYEQYF
DNA: TGTGCCACAGCAGGGGGCTGGAGCACCTACGAGCAGTACTTC

V: TRBV11-2
J: TRBJ2-5
size: NA
D: TRBD2
length: 14
CDR3: CASSGGLGKETQYF
DNA: TGTGCCAGCAGCGGGGGACTAGGCAAAGAGACCCAGTACTTC

V: TRBV5-8
J: TRBJ1-5
size: once
D: TRBD1
length: 14
CDR3: CASSSDRGNQPQHF
DNA: TGTGCCAGCAGCTCGGACAGGGGAAATCAGCCCCAGCATTTT

V: TRBV6-6
J: TRBJ1-4
size: NA
D: TRBD1
length: 14
CDR3: CASSYSMGTVSRFF
DNA: TGTGCCAGCAGTTACTCGATGGGGACAGTCTCTCGGTTTTTT

V: TRBV5-4
J: TRBJ1-1
size: once
D: NA
length: 15
CDR3: CASSWTGQLNTEAFF
DNA: TGTGCCAGCAGCTGGACTGGACAGCTGAACACTGAAGCTTTCTTT

V: TRBV10-3
J: TRBJ1-1
size: NA
D: TRBD1
length: 16
CDR3: CAISEGRGQGVTEAFF
DNA: TGTGCCATCAGTGAAGGTCGCGGACAGGGGGTCACTGAAGCTTTCTTT

V: TRBV4-2
J: TRBJ1-4
size: NA
D: NA
length: 14
CDR3: CASSQDMAQEKLFF
DNA: TGTGCCAGCAGCCAAGATATGGCACAAGAAAAACTGTTTTTT

V: TRBV7-9
J: TRBJ1-5
size: NA
D: NA
length: 12
CDR3: CASSLALQPQHF
DNA: TGTGCCAGCAGCTTAGCCCTTCAGCCCCAGCATTTT

V: TRBV18
J: TRBJ2-7
size: NA
D: TRBD1
length: 14
CDR3: CASSPDREYYEQYF
DNA: TGTGCCAGCTCACCGGACAGGGAGTATTACGAGCAGTACTTC

V: TRBV30
J: TRBJ1-6
size: NA
D: TRBD1
length: 14
CDR3: CAWSPGQGLSPLHF
DNA: TGTGCCTGGAGCCCGGGACAGGGGCTTTCACCCCTCCACTTT

V: TRBV5-5
J: TRBJ2-7
size: NA
D: NA
length: 16
CDR3: CASSLDPLAGNYEQYF
DNA: TGTGCCAGCAGCTTGGATCCTCTTGCAGGGAACTACGAGCAGTACTTC

V: TRBV9
J: TRBJ1-1
size: NA
D: NA
length: 13
CDR3: CASSVGTGTEAFF
DNA: TGTGCCAGCAGCGTAGGCACCGGCACTGAAGCTTTCTTT

V: TRBV7-2
J: TRBJ2-2
size: NA
D: TRBD2
length: 18
CDR3: CASSEKGLAVIHAGELFF
DNA: TGTGCCAGCAGCGAAAAAGGACTAGCGGTTATCCACGCCGGGGAGCTGTTTTTT

V: TRBV5-1
J: TRBJ2-7
size: NA
D: NA
length: 12
CDR3: CASSSQGGEQYF
DNA: TGCGCCAGCAGCTCCCAGGGAGGAGAGCAGTACTTC

V: TRBV25-1
J: TRBJ1-2
size: few
D: NA
length: 12
CDR3: CASSTGIYGYTF
DNA: TGTGCCAGCAGTACAGGGATCTATGGCTACACCTTC

V: TRBV4-1
J: TRBJ1-2
size: NA
D: NA
length: 16
CDR3: CASSQDRGDKTQGYTF
DNA: TGCGCCAGCAGCCAAGATCGGGGTGACAAAACACAAGGCTACACCTTC

V: TRBV2
J: TRBJ1-6
size: once
D: TRBD1
length: 21
CDR3: CASSEGLQGFGLSSYNSPLHF
DNA: TGTGCCAGCAGTGAAGGCCTACAGGGGTTTGGACTAAGCTCCTATAATTCACCCCTCCACTTT

V: TRBV19
J: TRBJ1-5
size: NA
D: TRBD1
length: 15
CDR3: CASRTVDRGGQPQHF
DNA: TGTGCCAGTAGGACCGTCGACAGGGGCGGTCAGCCCCAGCATTTT

V: TRBV7-9
J: TRBJ1-3
size: NA
D: NA
length: 17
CDR3: CAKRGTGSAISGNTIYF
DNA: TGTGCCAAACGAGGAACCGGGTCAGCCATCTCTGGAAACACCATATATTTT

V: TRBV9
J: TRBJ2-5
size: NA
D: TRBD2
length: 16
CDR3: CASSVESGGYQETQYF
DNA: TGTGCCAGCAGCGTAGAAAGCGGGGGGTACCAAGAGACCCAGTACTTC

V: TRBV4-1
J: TRBJ1-1
size: NA
D: TRBD1
length: 16
CDR3: CASSHVTGADGTEAFF
DNA: TGCGCCAGCAGCCACGTGACAGGGGCTGATGGGACTGAAGCTTTCTTT

V: TRBV27
J: TRBJ2-7
size: NA
D: NA
length: 12
CDR3: CASGIRGNEQYF
DNA: TGTGCCAGCGGGATCAGAGGGAACGAGCAGTACTTC

V: TRBV19
J: TRBJ2-7
size: NA
D: TRBD2
length: 18
CDR3: CASSISLASGGHPYEQYF
DNA: TGTGCCAGTAGTATAAGTTTAGCTAGCGGGGGACACCCCTACGAGCAGTACTTC

V: TRBV12-5
J: TRBJ1-6
size: NA
D: TRBD1
length: 15
CDR3: CASGLQGASNSPLHF
DNA: TGTGCTAGTGGCCTACAGGGGGCCTCTAATTCACCCCTCCACTTT

V: TRBV10-2
J: TRBJ2-5
size: NA
D: NA
length: 11
CDR3: CASSLQETQYF
DNA: TGCGCCAGCAGTCTCCAAGAGACCCAGTACTTC

V: TRBV4-1
J: TRBJ2-3
size: NA
D: NA
length: 15
CDR3: CASSQPRERTNTQYF
DNA: TGCGCCAGCAGCCAACCCAGGGAACGGACAAATACGCAGTATTTT